This TCR beta chain was found in a study of shared clonotypes between healthy human individuals. At the level of the study: Per donor, CD8 memory used one plate, CD8 naive used two, CD4 memory used three and CD4 naive used three. Study conclusions and caveats: Compared with memory subsets, naive subsets generally had larger estimated richness. Among several donors, roughly 5% of naive CD4 clonotypes were found in common.

Profiled with immunoSEQ multiplex PCR; TCRdb holds only in-frame clones, not every one. The sample includes about 2.3 million clones, over 90% of them seen just once. Study donors comprised healthy, HIV-negative adults devoid of recent acute infection or vaccination. Comments on this clone: Its antigen is currently unknown.

The CDR3 has 12 amino acids. Trimming removed 10 bases from V and 4 bases from J, with 13 bases in between. In germline, CDR1 is MDHEN, CDR2 SYDVKM. Sequencing used naive CD4+ T cells from PBMCs. The subset was: CD45RA+ positively selected. The sequence was obtained from a man between 18 and 29 years old in good health. Some clones in this sample may be carry-over from other donors' samples. The chain employs TRBV28 and TRBJ1-2; TRBD1 might be the D (6 bases). CDR3 DNA: TGTGCCACCTCACAGGGAACCTATGGCTACACCTTC. Its translation is CATSQGTYGYTF.